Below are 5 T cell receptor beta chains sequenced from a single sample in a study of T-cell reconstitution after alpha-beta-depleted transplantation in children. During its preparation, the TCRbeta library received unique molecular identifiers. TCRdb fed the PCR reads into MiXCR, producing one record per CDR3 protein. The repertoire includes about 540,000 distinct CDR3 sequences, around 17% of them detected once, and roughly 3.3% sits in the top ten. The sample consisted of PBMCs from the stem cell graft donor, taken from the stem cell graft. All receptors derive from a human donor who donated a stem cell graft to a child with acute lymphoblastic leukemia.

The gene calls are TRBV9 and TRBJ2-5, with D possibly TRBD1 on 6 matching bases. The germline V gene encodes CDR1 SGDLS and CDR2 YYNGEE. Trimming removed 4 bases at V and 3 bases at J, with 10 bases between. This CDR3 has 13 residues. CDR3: CASSTGQKETQYF. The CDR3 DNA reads TGTGCCAGCAGCACCGGACAGAAAGAGACCCAGTACTTC.

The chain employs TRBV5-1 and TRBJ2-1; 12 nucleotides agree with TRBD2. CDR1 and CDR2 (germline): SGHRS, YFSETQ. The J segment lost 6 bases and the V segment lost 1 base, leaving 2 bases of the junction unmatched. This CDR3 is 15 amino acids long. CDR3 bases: TGCGCCAGCAGCTTGACTAGCGGGAGGCTCAATGAGCAGTTCTTC. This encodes CASSLTSGRLNEQFF.

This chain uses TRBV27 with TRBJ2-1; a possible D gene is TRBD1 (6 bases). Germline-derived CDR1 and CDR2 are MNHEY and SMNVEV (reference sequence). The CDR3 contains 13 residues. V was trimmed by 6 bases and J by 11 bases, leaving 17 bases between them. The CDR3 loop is CASSHVTGTQQFF. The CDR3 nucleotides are TGTGCCAGCAGCCACGTAACCGGGACACAGCAGTTCTTC.

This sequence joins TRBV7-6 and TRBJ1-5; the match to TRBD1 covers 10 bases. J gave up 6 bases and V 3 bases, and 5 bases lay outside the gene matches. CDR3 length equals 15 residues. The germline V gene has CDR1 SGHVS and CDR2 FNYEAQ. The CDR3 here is CASSLGTGAGQPQHF. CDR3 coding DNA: TGTGCCAGCAGCTTGGGGACAGGGGCGGGTCAGCCCCAGCATTTT.

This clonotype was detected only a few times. Written as DNA, the CDR3 is TGTGCCATCAGTGCTGTGCCGGGACAGATGAACACTGAAGCTTTCTTT. Encoded protein: CAISAVPGQMNTEAFF. The V call is TRBV10-3, the J call TRBJ1-1; 7 bases agree with TRBD1. The length of the CDR3 is 16 residues. V gave up 4 bases and J gave up 0 bases; unmatched junction bases: 8. Germline V gene sequence: CDR1 ENHRY, CDR2 SYGVKD.